The source of this TCR beta chain is a study of regulatory T cells in long-lasting Graves disease. Study-wide results and caveats: Persistent disease favored TRBV28, TRBJ1-2 and TRBJ2-5.

A remark on this clonotype: Antigen specificity is unknown.

Indicated time point: newly diagnosed GD, antithyroid drugs for less than 3 months. PBMC RNA served as the TCR library source. Clinicians diagnosed Graves' disease using American Thyroid Association guidelines. Construction of the TCR beta libraries employed iRepertoire HTBI primers in conjunction with Arm-PCR of CDR3 regions. TCRdb itself ran the multiplex PCR reads through MiXCR, one entry per CDR3 protein. The sample contains around 500,000 distinct CDR3 sequences, approximately 13% of which appear only once. The CDR3 extends over 14 amino acids. V shed 3 bases and J 8 bases; nucleotides not matched to a gene: 12. Germline V gene sequence: CDR1 DFQATT, CDR2 SNEGSKA (reference sequence). These data were also reused for a study on T cells in Graves' hyperthyroidism and ophthalmopathy. That report notes: In the first-round RT-PCR of the TCR CDR3, the HTBI primer set was used. Among thyroid clonotypes expanded above 0.001, most also appeared in blood.

This sequence originates from a man between 25 and 39 years old with Graves disease. The genes are TRBV20-1 and TRBJ1-2; 7 bases are shared with TRBD1. Sequencing was performed on peripheral blood mononuclear cells (PBMCs), taken at new diagnosis, from a patient treated with antithyroid drugs. In nucleotides, the CDR3 is TGCAGTGCTAGGAGGGACAGCTCCTCGGGGGGCTACACCTTC. It specifies CSARRDSSSGGYTF.